Presented here are 19 T cell receptor beta chains from one specimen sequenced in a study of Graves' ophthalmopathy and Graves' hyperthyroidism. RNA served as the template for amplifying TCR beta CDR3 regions. A first-round RT-PCR used HTBI primers, followed by a second-round multiplex PCR. Using its own MiXCR run on the multiplex PCR reads, TCRdb lists one record per CDR3 protein. The table shows approximately 480,000 distinct CDR3 sequences, with approximately 15% occurring only once. Source material: blood. The receptor set was obtained from a woman in her 30s with Graves' ophthalmopathy.

This clonotype was counted at least ten times. The chain links TRBV28 to TRBJ2-7; 7 bases line up with TRBD1. J lost 1 base, V lost 8 bases, and 5 bases had no gene match. The CDR3 has 13 amino acids. Looked up from germline, CDR1 is MDHEN and CDR2 is SYDVKM. DNA of the CDR3: TGTGCCAGCCTTCAGGACAGGTCCTACGAGCAGTACTTC. Translating it yields CASLQDRSYEQYF. The variable domain in full, with the rest retrieved from reference TRBV28 and TRBJ2-7, is DVKVTQSSRYLVKRTGEKVFLECVQDMDHENMFWYRQDPGLGLRLIYFSYDVKMKEKGDIPEGYSVSREKKERFSLILESASTNQTSMYLCASLQDRSYEQYFGPGTRLTVT.

This clonotype was seen ten or more times. The chain recombines TRBV28 with TRBJ2-5; no firm D call. The CDR3 has 14 amino acids. The germline V gene has CDR1 MDHEN and CDR2 SYDVKM. V lost 2 bases and J 10 bases, leaving 17 bases between the germline ends. The CDR3 loop is CASSLGLGQANQYF. The CDR3, as DNA: TGTGCCAGCAGTTTAGGGCTCGGCCAGGCAAACCAGTACTTC.

The rearrangement uses TRBV6-1 and TRBJ2-7; 15 nucleotides line up with TRBD2. Germline V gives CDR1 MNHNS, CDR2 SASEGT. V shed 8 bases, J shed 9 bases, and the junction held 5 bases outside the gene matches. CDR3 length: 13 residues. The CDR3 DNA is TGTGCCAGCGGGACTAGCGGGAGGTCCGGGCAGTACTTC. Protein product: CASGTSGRSGQYF.

This clonotype has at least ten counts. The genes are TRBV28 and TRBJ2-6; D gene uncertain. The CDR3 is 15 residues long. V was shortened by 1 base and J by 0 bases, with 4 bases between the two germline ends. The germline V gene encodes CDR1 MDHEN and CDR2 SYDVKM. The CDR3 sequence is CASSLFTSGANVLTF. In DNA, the CDR3 is TGTGCCAGCAGTTTATTCACCTCTGGGGCCAACGTCCTGACTTTC.

Many counts were recorded for this clonotype. V and J are TRBV12-5 and TRBJ2-5; unclear D gene. This CDR3 is built from 11 residues. From germline, CDR1 is LGHNT and CDR2 FRNRAP. Trimming removed 6 bases from V and 4 bases from J, with 6 bases in between. The CDR3 DNA is TGTGCTAGTGGAAACACAGAGACCCAGTACTTC. Translated: CASGNTETQYF.

This clonotype came up once. The genes are TRBV5-8 and TRBJ1-5; 7 bases agree with TRBD1. There are 15 residues in the CDR3. Trimming at V came to 6 bases and at J to 1 base, leaving 7 bases not matched to a gene. Per the germline V gene, CDR1 is SGHTS and CDR2 is YDEGEE. For the CDR3, the DNA is TGTGCCAGCATCAAACAGGGGAGGAGCAATCAGCCCCAGCATTTT. This encodes CASIKQGRSNQPQHF.

Ten or more counts support this clonotype. The chain employs TRBV30 and TRBJ2-7; a weak D match, TRBD1 (5 bases). Germline V CDR1 and CDR2: GTSNPN, SVGIG (reference sequence). This CDR3 spans 12 amino acids. Trimming pared 3 bases from V and 4 bases from J, leaving 10 bases between. The CDR3, as DNA: TGTGCCTGGAGCGACAGTCTGTACGAGCAGTACTTC. It specifies CAWSDSLYEQYF.

This clonotype was seen at least ten times. The chain couples TRBV20-1 to TRBJ1-2; maybe TRBD1 (6 bases). The V gene lost 3 bases and the J gene lost 7 bases, with 12 bases spanning the gap. Germline CDR1 reads DFQATT; CDR2 reads SNEGSKA (reference sequence). The CDR3 sequence is 12 residues long. The chain's CDR3 is CSARRTEGGYTF. In DNA form, the CDR3 reads TGCAGTGCTAGGCGGACAGAGGGTGGCTACACCTTC.

This chain uses TRBV19 with TRBJ1-2; tentative D call: TRBD1 (5 bases). V was clipped by 10 bases and J by 7 bases, with 16 bases between them. Germline loops: CDR1 LNHDA, CDR2 SQIVND (reference sequence). The CDR3 runs 12 residues. CDR3 coding DNA: TGTGCCACCCGGGAGGGGCCTGGTGGCTACACCTTC. Encoded protein: CATREGPGGYTF. Full variable domain (remainder filled in from reference TRBV19 and TRBJ1-2): DGGITQSPKYLFRKEGQNVTLSCEQNLNHDAMYWYRQDPGQGLRLIYYSQIVNDFQKGDIAEGYSVSREKKESFPLTVTSAQKNPTAFYLCATREGPGGYTFGSGTRLTVV.

In this sample, this clonotype turned up a few times. The rearrangement links TRBV18 to TRBJ2-7; 8 bases align to TRBD1. V lost 3 bases to trimming and J lost 6 bases; unmatched junction nucleotides: 4. Germline loops: CDR1 KGHSH, CDR2 LQKENI. The CDR3 has 13 residues. CDR3 protein: CASSPGQGFEQYF. The CDR3 coding sequence is TGTGCCAGCTCACCTGGACAGGGTTTCGAGCAGTACTTC.

This clonotype has a count of ten or more. The V call is TRBV12-3 or TRBV12-4, the J call TRBJ1-2; D is possibly TRBD1 (6 bases). Trimming removed 4 bases from V and 4 bases from J, with 16 bases in between. The CDR3 contains 15 residues. The CDR3 loop reads CASSSPRRDIYGYTF. The CDR3 DNA reads as TGTGCCAGCAGTTCCCCGCGCCGGGACATCTATGGCTACACCTTC.

This clonotype was seen ten or more times. The rearrangement joins TRBV28 to TRBJ2-2, with unresolved D. Germline values: CDR1 MDHEN, CDR2 SYDVKM. This CDR3 is 14 amino acids long. V lost 2 bases and J lost 3, with 7 bases in between. CDR3: CASSLVADTGELFF. The CDR3 DNA reads as TGTGCCAGCAGTTTAGTGGCAGACACCGGGGAGCTGTTTTTT.

This clonotype has at least ten counts. The V gene is TRBV6-5, the J gene TRBJ1-2, with TRBD1 identical over 9 bases. This CDR3 comprises 14 residues. Losses at the gene ends were 5 bases for V and 4 bases for J; bases not matched to a gene: 5. Germline loops: CDR1 MNHEY, CDR2 SVGAGI. The CDR3 sequence: CASSRDREAYGYTF. In nucleotides, the CDR3 is TGTGCCAGCAGTAGGGACAGGGAGGCCTATGGCTACACCTTC.

The V call is TRBV7-3, the J call TRBJ2-7, with D perhaps matching TRBD2 (5 bases). V lost 1 base and J lost 7, with 14 bases in between. The CDR3 has 14 amino acids. Germline V gene sequence: CDR1 SGHTA, CDR2 FQGTGA. CDR3 nucleotide sequence: TGTGCCAGCAGCTTAATTTCAAATGCGGGTGAGCAGTACTTC. Protein product: CASSLISNAGEQYF.

This clonotype was counted at least ten times. The chain uses TRBV6-1 and TRBJ1-3; tentative D call: TRBD1 (5 bases). The CDR3 consists of 14 residues. V was shortened by 4 bases and J by 1 base, with 8 bases between the two germline ends. Germline lookup yields CDR1 MNHNS and CDR2 SASEGT. The CDR3 loop is CASSVPGSGNTIYF. CDR3 in DNA: TGTGCCAGCAGTGTCCCAGGGTCTGGAAACACCATATATTTT.

This clonotype came up many times. This rearrangement joins TRBV30 to TRBJ2-7; 13 bases fit TRBD2. The CDR3 covers 16 residues. V trimming: 0 bases; J trimming: 4 bases; junction bases outside the gene matches: 6. From germline, CDR1 is GTSNPN and CDR2 SVGIG (reference sequence). The CDR3 nucleotides read TGTGCCTGGAGTGTACGAGGGACTAGCGGGATTTACGAGCAGTACTTC. Residues: CAWSVRGTSGIYEQYF.

The rearrangement uses TRBV10-3 and TRBJ1-2; the match to TRBD1 covers 8 bases. The germline CDR1 and CDR2 sequences are ENHRY and SYGVKD. The V gene end was trimmed by 3 bases and the J gene end by 7 bases; junction bases not matched to a gene: 1. The CDR3 loop spans 12 amino acids. The chain's CDR3 is CAISEGTGGYTF. The DNA of the CDR3 is TGTGCCATCAGTGAAGGGACAGGTGGCTACACCTTC.

This clonotype was detected many times. The chain recombines TRBV19 with TRBJ1-1, with 7 bases aligning to TRBD1. Germline trimming cut 2 bases from V and 0 bases from J; bases unmatched to any gene: 3. CDR3 size: 15 residues. The germline V gene has CDR1 LNHDA and CDR2 SQIVND (reference sequence). CDR3 in amino acids: CASSIQGGMNTEAFF. DNA of the CDR3: TGTGCCAGTAGTATACAGGGGGGCATGAACACTGAAGCTTTCTTT.

This clonotype was detected ten times or more. This chain uses TRBV11-3 with TRBJ1-1; 7 bases line up with TRBD1. Trimming took 8 bases from V and 3 from J; bases not matched to a gene: 3. Germline V gene data show CDR1 as SGHNT and CDR2 as YENEEA. The CDR3 length is 12 residues. The chain's CDR3 is CASRDSDTEAFF. The DNA of the CDR3 is TGTGCCAGCCGGGACAGTGACACTGAAGCTTTCTTT.